The sequence of this TCR beta chain was determined in a study of CD8 T cells in Susac syndrome. TEMRA cells were FACS-enriched and CD8+ and CD4+ T cells negatively isolated. Comments on this clonotype: One end of the junction does not line up with germline, which may come from a read error.

RNA was extracted with the RNeasy kit, and a quantity of roughly 0.5 to 1 ug was reverse transcribed using random hexamers. Coverage of TCR beta CDR3 amplification by immunoSEQ multiplex PCR extended to 54 Vbeta and 13 Jbeta. TCRdb processed the immunoSEQ multiplex PCR reads anew with MiXCR; each CDR3 protein has one entry. This sample has a few hundred thousand distinct CDR3 sequences, with almost 85% found just once. Germline V gives CDR1 SGHRS, CDR2 YFSETQ. The CDR3 is 14 residues long. Input material: CD8+ T cells from PBMCs. The rearrangement links TRBV5-1 to TRBJ2-2; D tentatively reads TRBD1 or TRBD2 (5 bases each). The receptor was isolated from a human donor with multiple sclerosis. Here the CDR3 reads CATSDSPGSGELFF. For the CDR3, the DNA is TGCGCCACCAGCGACAGTCCGGGGTCCGGGGAGCTGTTTTTT.